What follows describes a single TCR beta chain. Its target is unknown. Generated by immunoSEQ multiplex PCR, the TCRdb table keeps only in-frame clones and is missing some. Of 25,000 to 30,000 clones listed, 65% to 75% are singletons. This record comes from a study of early stage breast cancer tumors. Study in general: Of approximately 16 invasive breast tumors, about twelve were hormone receptor-positive, HER2-negative.

Trimming cost V 4 bases and J 1 base, with 7 bases left between them. This CDR3 spans 13 amino acids. Germline lookup yields CDR1 KGHSH and CDR2 LQKENI. Study-wide results and limits: Most shared enriched TCRB sequences were commonly generated ones. In most of the 16 patients, blood comparison separated tumor from normal breast. Unsorted bulk genomic DNA sequencing lacked pairing and functional marker data.

This sequence originates from a person between 45 and 65 years old with breast cancer. Sequencing was performed on blood. J is TRBJ1-1 and V is TRBV18; D is uncertain. CDR3 sequence: CASSQTGNTEAFF. The DNA for the CDR3 is TGTGCCAGCTCACAGACGGGGAACACTGAAGCTTTCTTT.